This TCR beta chain comes out of a study of post-analysis software for immune sequencing data. Study information: There were relapsing-remitting, secondary progressive and progressive-relapsing multiple sclerosis among the disease courses included.

As concerns this clonotype: Antigen unknown.

Study-wide findings and caveats: Analysis by F measure revealed that same-batch samples clustered strongly together. Patients had higher frequencies than controls of roughly 5 TRBV segments, including TRBV5-6, TRBV5-1 and TRBV20-1. Compared with controls, patients showed significantly lower normalized Chao1 diversity.

Each TCR beta cDNA library carried unique molecular identifiers. When 1 to 10 million T cells were used, they gave approximately 450,000 cDNA molecules. In TCRdb, the PCR reads were re-called with MiXCR into one record per CDR3 protein. Here the sample spans about 770,000 distinct CDR3 sequences, 46% being singletons. The CDR3 is made up of 17 amino acids. In germline, CDR1 is LGHNA, CDR2 YSLEER. Trimming took off 1 base at V and 1 base at J, with 16 bases between the two ends. Sample: blood. The origin of this receptor is a girl aged 10-17 years with multiple sclerosis. This sequence joins TRBV4-3 and TRBJ2-5, with a weak D call TRBD2 (6 bases). CDR3 sequence reads: CASSQVWAGSRQETQYF. CDR3 in DNA: TGCGCCAGCAGCCAAGTATGGGCCGGGAGTCGCCAAGAGACCCAGTACTTC.